This TCR beta chain was recorded in a study of shared clonotypes between healthy human individuals. The CDR3 contains 13 residues. V shed 1 base and J shed 5 bases, with 6 bases lying between them. Germline values: CDR1 SGDLS, CDR2 YYNGEE. The repertoire was sequenced with immunoSEQ multiplex PCR; TCRdb's copy has only in-frame clones and lacks some. This table holds about 2.4 million clones, approximately 94% found once. The chain has TRBV9 and TRBJ2-2; no firm D call. The source material was naive CD4+ T cells sorted from blood. Subset given: CD45RA+ positively selected. The sequence came from a man younger than 35 in good health. CDR3 sequence: CASSVFVTGELFF. As DNA, the CDR3 is TGTGCCAGCAGCGTATTCGTGACCGGGGAGCTGTTTTTT.